This T cell receptor (beta chain) derives from a study of cytomegalovirus exposure and HLA in healthy donors. Broader study findings: The authors listed 180 or so TCR beta chains as cytomegalovirus-associated. A later analysis found most CMV-associated TCR beta chains apparently HLA-restricted.

To note about this clone: As yet, its antigen is unknown.

Use of 60 Vbeta and 13 Jbeta primers characterized the PCR. Assay used: immunoSEQ multiplex PCR; TCRdb lists only in-frame clones, some missing. There are tens of thousands of clones in the sample, with around 17% held by the top ten. This CDR3 is 14 amino acids long. The V gene's germline CDR1 is SGDLS and CDR2 YYNGEE. V lost 3 bases, J lost 4 bases, and 13 bases lay in between. The material sequenced was PBMCs. This chain joins TRBV9 and TRBJ1-2; D is perhaps TRBD1 (5 bases). The sequence came from a male donor in good health and CMV-seronegative. CDR3 sequence (DNA): TGTGCCAGCAGCGCCCAGCCAGGGTCCTATGGCTACACCTTC. It specifies CASSAQPGSYGYTF.